Shown below are 17 T cell receptor beta chains from a single sample sequenced in a study of blood T cell repertoires in COVID-19 (dated by TCRdb to 2020 to 2021). The library was built by means of the immunoSEQ multiplex PCR assay. The table was pulled from immuneACCESS by TCRdb, which kept in-frame rearrangements only. Such tables lose some clones; where checked, under half of the loss comes from unresolved V genes, and the rest has no known cause. The sample table contains some 320,000 clones; only one count was recorded for approximately 81% of them. The top ten clonotypes cover around 1.9% of the sample. The sample was PBMCs or T cells enriched from blood (not recorded which). The receptors shown here come from a woman aged 25 to 39 who had been exposed to COVID-19.

There are a few counts of this clone. The J gene is TRBJ1-2, the V gene TRBV6-5; D uncertain. V was clipped by 0 bases and J by 4 bases, with 15 bases between them. Germline CDR1 MNHEY, CDR2 SVGAGI. The CDR3 extends over 16 amino acids. CDR3 sequence (DNA): TGTGCCAGCAGTTACTCGAGGGCGGGAGGTGGCTATGGCTACACCTTC. Its translation: CASSYSRAGGGYGYTF.

This clone was found a few times. The chain links TRBV28 to TRBJ1-1; 7 bases agree with TRBD1. CDR3 size: 15 residues. V lost 7 bases and J lost 5; bases outside the gene matches: 13. CDR1 MDHEN and CDR2 SYDVKM come from the germline V gene. The CDR3 loop is CASNYVTGRKTEAFF. The CDR3 bases are TGTGCCAGCAACTATGTGACAGGGAGGAAAACTGAAGCTTTCTTT. Looking up the rest from reference TRBV28 and TRBJ1-1 gives the full variable domain: DVKVTQSSRYLVKRTGEKVFLECVQDMDHENMFWYRQDPGLGLRLIYFSYDVKMKEKGDIPEGYSVSREKKERFSLILESASTNQTSMYLCASNYVTGRKTEAFFGQGTRLTVV.

J is TRBJ1-1 and V is TRBV7-3; D is ambiguous. Per germline, CDR1 SGHTA and CDR2 FQGTGA. Trimming pared 2 bases from V and 4 bases from J, leaving 8 bases between. The CDR3 has 13 amino acids. The CDR3 here is CASSLGEGTEAFF. For the CDR3, the DNA is TGTGCCAGCAGCTTAGGGGAGGGCACTGAAGCTTTCTTT.

This clone is medium-sized in the sample. V is TRBV19 and J is TRBJ1-1; a weak D match, TRBD1 (6 bases). V was clipped by 5 bases and J by 0 bases, with 19 bases between them. Per germline, CDR1 LNHDA and CDR2 SQIVND (reference sequence). CDR3 length: 17 residues. The CDR3 is CASSHSPLTGLNTEAFF. The CDR3 DNA sequence: TGTGCCAGTAGTCATTCCCCCCTGACAGGTTTGAACACTGAAGCTTTCTTT.

V gene TRBV25-1 combines with J gene TRBJ1-1; D possibly corresponds to TRBD1 (6 bases). The V gene's germline CDR1 is MGHDK and CDR2 SYGVNS. The CDR3 covers 14 residues. Trimming removed 3 bases from V and 0 bases from J, with 8 bases in between. This CDR3 is CASSDGQLNTEAFF. As DNA, the CDR3 is TGTGCCAGCAGTGATGGACAGTTGAACACTGAAGCTTTCTTT.

V is TRBV7-8 and J is TRBJ2-7, with D perhaps TRBD2 (5 bases). Trimming shortened V by 1 base and J by 4 bases, and 17 bases separated the two germline ends. The CDR3 runs to 16 residues. CDR1 and CDR2 from the germline V gene are SGHVS and FQNEAQ. The CDR3 DNA reads TGTGCCAGCAGCTTAGTCTCGGGGTCCGGCGGGTACGAGCAGTACTTC. Its translation: CASSLVSGSGGYEQYF.

The V gene is TRBV9, the J gene TRBJ1-4; TRBD1 agrees at 11 bases. Per germline, CDR1 SGDLS and CDR2 YYNGEE. The V gene end was trimmed by 0 bases and the J gene end by 7 bases; junction bases not matched to a gene: 8. The CDR3 covers 17 residues. Written as DNA, the CDR3 is TGTGCCAGCAGCGTAGAGACCCGAGGGACAGGGGGTGAAAAACTGTTTTTT. Residues: CASSVETRGTGGEKLFF.

This clone was observed a handful of times. The chain links TRBV19 to TRBJ1-2, with 7 bases lining up with TRBD1. Germline values: CDR1 LNHDA, CDR2 SQIVND (reference sequence). V was pared by 7 bases and J by 4 bases, with 0 bases of the junction left unmatched. CDR3 length: 11 residues. The CDR3, as DNA: TGTGCCAGTACAGGGGGCTATGGCTACACCTTC. The encoded protein is CASTGGYGYTF.

The chain is built from TRBV19 and TRBJ1-2, with D perhaps matching TRBD1 (6 bases). V gave up 7 bases and J gave up 2 bases, with 17 bases separating them. Germline-derived CDR1 and CDR2 are LNHDA and SQIVND (reference sequence). This CDR3 has 15 amino acids. This chain's CDR3 is CASTSYSGVNYGYTF. In DNA, the CDR3 is TGTGCCAGTACTTCCTATTCAGGGGTGAACTATGGCTACACCTTC.

Many counts were recorded for this clone. The V call is TRBV27, the J call TRBJ2-2; 7 nucleotides align to TRBD1. The V gene end was trimmed by 9 bases and the J gene end by 3 bases; junction bases not matched to a gene: 7. The CDR3 covers 14 residues. The germline CDR1 and CDR2 sequences are MNHEY and SMNVEV (reference sequence). This CDR3 reads CASNRDRDTGELFF. The CDR3 bases are TGTGCCAGTAACCGGGACAGAGACACCGGGGAGCTGTTTTTT.

This chain links TRBV21-1 with TRBJ2-7; TRBD2, the table's D call, lacks a check against the DNA. TRBV21-1 is annotated as a pseudogene. This CDR3 is built from 17 residues. CDR3 sequence reads: CASRSRSPAGTTYEQYF. In DNA, the CDR3 is TGTGCCAGCAGGTCCCGCTCTCCCGCGGGTACCACCTACGAGCAGTACTTC.

The chain combines TRBV25-1 with TRBJ1-2; 9 nucleotides line up with TRBD1. Per the germline V gene, CDR1 is MGHDK and CDR2 is SYGVNS. J was trimmed by 7 bases and V by 5 bases; bases with no gene match: 5. The CDR3 spans 13 residues. The CDR3 DNA follows: TGTGCCAGCAGTCCTGGGGACAGGGTTGGCTACACCTTC. It yields the protein CASSPGDRVGYTF.

This clone occurred a few times. This chain uses TRBV5-1 with TRBJ2-3, with TRBD2 matching over 8 bases. The germline gives CDR1 SGHRS, CDR2 YFSETQ. V shed 2 bases and J 5 bases; nucleotides not matched to a gene: 1. The CDR3 is 13 residues long. The DNA for the CDR3 is TGCGCCAGCAGCTTAGCGGGAGTAGATACGCAGTATTTT. The encoded protein is CASSLAGVDTQYF.

This clone has only one observation. V and J are TRBV28 and TRBJ2-2; TRBD1 agrees at 7 bases. The CDR3 length is 14 residues. Unmatched junction bases numbered 2, after V lost 3 bases and J lost 4 bases. Germline V lookup: CDR1 MDHEN, CDR2 SYDVKM. The CDR3 protein is CASSFSGGTGELFF. The CDR3 bases are TGTGCCAGCAGTTTCTCAGGGGGCACCGGGGAGCTGTTTTTT.

The chain links TRBV9 to TRBJ2-5; TRBD1 is a possible D gene (5 bases). The CDR3 consists of 14 residues. The V and J ends lost 0 bases and 2 bases respectively, with 8 bases between them. Germline-derived CDR1 and CDR2 are SGDLS and YYNGEE. The CDR3, as DNA: TGTGCCAGCAGCGTAGGGCAGGGTCAAGAGACCCAGTACTTC. Residues: CASSVGQGQETQYF.

This sequence joins TRBV11-2 and TRBJ2-3, with TRBD2 matching over 9 bases. The CDR3 runs to 13 residues. Losses at the gene ends were 7 bases for V and 2 bases for J; bases not matched to a gene: 1. Germline CDR1 is SGHAT and CDR2 is FQNNGV. CDR3 nucleotide sequence: TGTGCCAGCACTAGCGGGAACACAGATACGCAGTATTTT. Its protein product is CASTSGNTDTQYF.

This chain connects TRBV23-1 to TRBJ2-2; 9 bases are a match to TRBD1. TRBV23-1 belongs to the ORF category, with a function that is uncertain. The length of the CDR3 is 17 residues. With 0 bases clipped from V and 5 bases from J, the junction kept 7 bases outside the gene matches. The CDR3 spells CASSQSHRGPGTGELFF. The DNA of the CDR3 is TGCGCCAGCAGTCAATCTCACAGGGGGCCGGGGACCGGGGAGCTGTTTTTT.